Described below is a single T cell receptor beta chain sequence and its context. The antigen remains unidentified. From blood CD8+ and CD4+ T cells, TCR beta sequences were generated. FACS enriched CD8+ TEMRA cells, while bulk CD8+ and CD4+ were negatively isolated. This specimen comes from a study of CD8 T cells in Susac syndrome. Reverse transcription of roughly 0.45 to 1 ug RNA used random hexamers. The immunoSEQ assay covered 54 Vbeta and 13 Jbeta segments for CDR3. TCRdb fed the immunoSEQ multiplex PCR reads into MiXCR, producing one record per CDR3 protein. The table lists some 300,000 distinct CDR3 sequences, 85% of them singletons. Germline V gene data show CDR1 as SGHDT and CDR2 as YYEEEE. V dropped 2 bases and J dropped 2; count of bases not matched to a gene: 7. This CDR3 region has 16 residues. Points from the study as a whole: An acknowledgment was made by the study that its TCR sequencing and HLA analysis involved relatively few individuals.

Source material: CD8+ T cells from PBMCs. The V gene is TRBV5-6, the J gene TRBJ2-1; TRBD2 agrees at 7 bases. The origin of this receptor is a human donor with multiple sclerosis. DNA for the CDR3: TGTGCCAGCAGCTTTATCCTAGCGGACCCCTACAATGAGCAGTTCTTC. It encodes CASSFILADPYNEQFF.